The T cell receptor (beta chain) described here comes from a study of blood T cells in healthy people across ages. Study conclusions and caveats: A strong correlation was found between TCR beta diversity and the percentage of naive T cells.

Germline V gene lookup returns CDR1 KGHSH and CDR2 LQKENI. With 5 bases clipped from V and 5 bases from J, the junction kept 5 bases outside the gene matches. CDR3 size: 13 residues. Combining a sample-barcoded 5' primer with a J-beta primer mix, a second PCR ran for about 7 to 12 cycles. TCRdb passed the 5' RACE reads through MiXCR, listing each CDR3 protein once. This table holds 1.5 million to 2 million distinct CDR3 sequences, 28% found once. This clonotype appeared many times. The antigen is not known. The chain recombines TRBV18 with TRBJ1-2; TRBD1 matches at 7 bases. This TCR came from a woman under 40 in good health. Sequenced material: blood. Written as DNA, the CDR3 is TGTGCCAGCTCATTTGACAGGGCTTATGGCTACACCTTC. Protein product: CASSFDRAYGYTF.